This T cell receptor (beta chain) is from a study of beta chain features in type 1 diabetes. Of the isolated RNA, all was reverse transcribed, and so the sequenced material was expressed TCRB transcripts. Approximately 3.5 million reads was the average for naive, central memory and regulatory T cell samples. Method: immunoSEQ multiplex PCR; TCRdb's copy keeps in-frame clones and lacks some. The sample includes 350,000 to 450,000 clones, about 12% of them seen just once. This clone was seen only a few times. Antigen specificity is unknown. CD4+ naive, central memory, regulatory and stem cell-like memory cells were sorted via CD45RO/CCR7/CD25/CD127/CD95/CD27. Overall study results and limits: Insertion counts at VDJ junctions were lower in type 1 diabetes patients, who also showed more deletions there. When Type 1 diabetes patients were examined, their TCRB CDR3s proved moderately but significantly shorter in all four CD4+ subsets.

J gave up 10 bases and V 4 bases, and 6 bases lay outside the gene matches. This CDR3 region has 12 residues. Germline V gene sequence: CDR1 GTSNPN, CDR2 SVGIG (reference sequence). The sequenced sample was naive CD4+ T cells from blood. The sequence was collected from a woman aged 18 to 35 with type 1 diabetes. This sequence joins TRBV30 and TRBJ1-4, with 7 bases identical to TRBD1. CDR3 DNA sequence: TGTGCCTGGAACCGATCAGGGGGAAAACTGTTTTTT. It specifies CAWNRSGGKLFF.